This TCR beta chain was identified during a study of blood T cells in healthy people across ages (dated by TCRdb to the mid-2010s). Context from the whole study: In model experiments, template switching captured roughly one uniquely barcoded TCR beta cDNA molecule for every two T cells. The study measured age-related changes in TCR beta repertoire diversity using deep sequencing normalized with unique cDNA molecular identifiers. The donors were divided into four age groups: young (average about 15 years), middle-aged (about 41), aged (roughly 66) and long-lived (about 84). To avoid experimental bias, donors of different ages were randomly spread across the sequencing lanes. For two donors (one aged 18 to 29 and one aged 80 or older), the study analyzed two additional independent replicas of 1 million unique cDNA reads from the same blood draw.

As for this clonotype: Which antigen it targets is not known. The record has no base qualities; no much larger clone is one base away.

CDR1 and CDR2, per the germline V gene, are SGHTA and FQGTGA. From its cysteine to its phenylalanine, the CDR3 spans 15 amino acids. Just the 45-base CDR3 DNA is kept, in frame starting at base 1. Receptors were amplified or captured by 5' RACE. Sequencing was carried out with an Illumina HiSeq 2500. The second PCR ran for roughly 7 to 12 cycles and used a J-beta primer mix along with a sample-barcoded 5' primer. Each TCR beta cDNA molecule received a unique molecular identifier from a template-switch 5' adaptor carrying 12 random nucleotides. Each sample yielded at least 2.5 million CDR3-containing paired-end reads. All of the RNA was converted into first-strand cDNA using the Mint cDNA synthesis kit, with a TRBC-specific oligonucleotide serving as the primer. All cDNA was treated with uracil-DNA glycosylase and then went through a first 18-cycle PCR with the universal primers M1SS and BC2_uni_R. As for the authors' bioinformatics: Normalization of each sample was performed by random selection of 1 million high-quality reads, each carrying a distinct molecular identifier. Instead of being binned into consensus sequences, reads that shared molecular identifiers were thrown out. MiTCR, with a Q25 quality threshold and the strictest error-elimination algorithm, was used for CDR3 identification, clonotype clustering and error correction. A nonparametric unseen species model with Euler transformation was used to estimate lower-bound total TCR beta diversity. TCRdb redid the processing of the public reads, applying fastp at Q25 and MiXCR, and retained in-frame beta chains. Under each unique CDR3 protein, matching rows form one entry showing the most common genes and DNA. The V and J calls, along with clone size, are taken from TCRdb and not from the paper's own processing. A total of hundreds of thousands of distinct CDR3 sequences appear in this sample, 45% to 55% of them only once. The ten largest clones represent around 23% of the sample.

The donors were 40 or so Caucasian individuals from Russia, aged roughly 6 to 100 years, who were systemically healthy. Around 10 milliliters of peripheral blood were collected from each donor into EDTA-treated Vacutainer tubes. Ficoll-Paque density-gradient centrifugation was used to isolate PBMCs, with at least 6.5 million per sample. Total RNA was extracted from PBMCs with Trizol reagent, with at least 5.5 micrograms obtained per sample. For every donor, flow cytometry on a PBMC aliquot measured the percentage of naive CD45RAhigh/CD27high T cells. The study at large found these results: Conclusive comparison of naive and antigen-experienced compartments was prevented by the profiling of bulk unsorted PBMCs. Donor CMV infection status was unknown, potentially confounding age-related changes in expanded clonotypes. Compared with the aged group, the long-lived group had more naive CD4+ T cells, fewer expanded clones and increased TCR diversity, suggesting age selection. Observed TCR beta diversity correlated strongly with the percentage of naive T cells measured by flow cytometry. Estimates of total diversity from one million sequenced T cells were regarded as lower bounds and underestimates. As age increased, observed TCR beta diversity per million T cells dropped in a roughly linear way, and a significant reduction was already evident by age about 40.

This clonotype originated in an elderly man in good health. The chain employs TRBV7-3 and TRBJ2-7; the D match is possibly TRBD1 or TRBD2, with 5 bases aligned in each. The last part of the DNA fits TRBJ2-5 better; the J call may be wrong. The sequencing input was blood. The CDR3 protein sequence reads: CASSLEGRVRETQYF. The DNA reads TGTGCCAGCAGCTTAGAGGGCAGGGTTCGAGAGACCCAGTACTTC.